The next 5 T cell receptor beta chains were all read from a single sample in a study of blood T cell repertoires in COVID-19. Assay used: immunoSEQ multiplex PCR; TCRdb lists only in-frame clones, some missing. The sample gives approximately 120,000 clones, approximately 90% of which show up once; around 2% is in the top ten. The sample comprised peripheral blood. Receptors originate from a man aged 45-65 years with COVID-19, enrolled during active disease.

This clone has just one count. The V gene is TRBV28, the J gene TRBJ2-7, with D perhaps TRBD2 (6 bases). The V end was cut by 10 bases, the J end by 6 bases, with 16 bases between. This CDR3 has 12 amino acids. Germline values: CDR1 MDHEN, CDR2 SYDVKM. Here the CDR3 DNA reads TGTGCCATCCTAGGGCGGGGTGGCGAGCAGTACTTC. The encoded protein is CAILGRGGEQYF.

On this clone: Other DNA sequences within the sample encode an identical CDR3. The chain is built from TRBV5-4 and TRBJ2-5; D is perhaps TRBD1 (6 bases). The CDR3 has 14 residues. The germline gives CDR1 SGHNT, CDR2 YYREEE (reference sequence). V was cut by 1 base and J by 5 bases, with 12 bases left in between. This CDR3 is CASSLLGAQETQYF. Here the CDR3 DNA reads TGTGCCAGCAGCTTGCTGGGGGCGCAGGAGACCCAGTACTTC. Full variable domain (outside the CDR3, taken from reference TRBV5-4 and TRBJ2-5): ETGVTQSPTHLIKTRGQQVTLRCSSQSGHNTVSWYQQALGQGPQFIFQYYREEENGRGNFPPRFSGLQFPNYSSELNVNALELDDSALYLCASSLLGAQETQYFGPGTRLLVL.

This chain links TRBV28 with TRBJ2-7; maybe TRBD2 (5 bases). Germline-derived CDR1 and CDR2 are MDHEN and SYDVKM. The CDR3 has 13 residues. The V end lost 6 bases, the J end lost 6 bases, and 15 bases lay between the germline ends. CDR3 in DNA: TGTGCCAGCAGCCCCGTAAGTGGAGGCGAGCAGTACTTC. It encodes CASSPVSGGEQYF. The complete variable domain, with remaining parts taken from reference TRBV28 and TRBJ2-7, reads DVKVTQSSRYLVKRTGEKVFLECVQDMDHENMFWYRQDPGLGLRLIYFSYDVKMKEKGDIPEGYSVSREKKERFSLILESASTNQTSMYLCASSPVSGGEQYFGPGTRLTVT.

This rearrangement joins TRBV6-1 to TRBJ1-6; possibly TRBD1 for D (5 bases). Trimming removed 0 bases at V and 10 bases at J, with 10 bases between. The CDR3 length is 14 residues. Germline assignment: CDR1 MNHNS and CDR2 SASEGT. The CDR3 coding sequence is TGTGCCAGCAGTGAAGCCGGGGGGTTCTCACCCCTCCACTTT. Its translation is CASSEAGGFSPLHF.

The genes are TRBV7-2 and TRBJ1-2; 8 nucleotides line up with TRBD1. The junction had 5 bases not matched to a gene; V was cut back by 3 bases and J by 8 bases. Germline V lookup: CDR1 SGHTA, CDR2 FQGNSA. The CDR3 extends over 13 amino acids. Here the CDR3 DNA reads TGTGCCAGCAGCTTTTGGACAGGGAGCGGCTACACCTTC. Residues: CASSFWTGSGYTF.